These 30 T cell receptor beta chains came from one sample sequenced in a study of persistence of HIV-infected CD4 T cells. Anti-CD3/anti-CD28 beads served as a nonspecific positive control stimulus. Sorting selected CD4+ T cells upregulating both CD40 ligand and CD69. This was the immunoSEQ version 4 assay in survey mode. Method: immunoSEQ multiplex PCR; TCRdb's copy keeps in-frame clones and lacks some. The sample holds about 47,000 clones, about 89% seen once. The antigens these receptors bind are not known. The starting material was CD4+ T cells sorted from PBMCs after approximately 20-hour stimulation, obtained from a patient who received antiretroviral therapy. The receptors were sampled from an adult man with HIV who was CMV-seropositive.

The rearrangement uses TRBV4-1 and TRBJ2-3; possible D gene TRBD1, 5 bases. Per germline, CDR1 MGHRA and CDR2 YSYEKL. Trimming removed 0 bases at V and 5 bases at J, with 12 bases between. The CDR3 spans 15 residues. DNA for the CDR3: TGCGCCAGCAGCCAAGATAGGGGCGAGAGAGATACGCAGTATTTT. Its protein product is CASSQDRGERDTQYF.

The rearrangement uses TRBV18 and TRBJ1-1; D is unclear. Per the germline V gene, CDR1 is KGHSH and CDR2 is LQKENI. Trimming left V 3 bases short and J 1 base short, with 6 bases between. This CDR3 is 13 amino acids long. CDR3 bases: TGTGCCAGCTCACCTGACACGAACACTGAAGCTTTCTTT. It codes for CASSPDTNTEAFF.

This clone was seen a single time. V usage is TRBV5-1 and J usage is TRBJ2-7; a weak D match, TRBD2 (6 bases). Germline CDR1 reads SGHRS; CDR2 reads YFSETQ. The CDR3 contains 11 residues. V was clipped by 6 bases and J by 6 bases, with 10 bases between them. The CDR3 sequence is CASMRGSEQYF. CDR3 coding DNA: TGCGCCAGCATGCGGGGCTCCGAGCAGTACTTC.

The chain has TRBV3-1 (or the pseudogene TRBV3-2) and TRBJ1-5; D is unresolved. The ends were cut back, 0 bases at V and 5 bases at J, with 8 bases in the middle. The CDR3 loop spans 14 amino acids. CDR1 LGHDT and CDR2 YNNKEL come from the germline V gene (reference sequence). The CDR3 loop is CASSQDLNDQPQHF. CDR3 coding DNA: TGTGCCAGCAGCCAAGATCTGAATGATCAGCCCCAGCATTTT.

The chain uses TRBV5-1 and TRBJ2-3; TRBD2 might be the D (6 bases). The length of the CDR3 is 17 residues. From germline, CDR1 is SGHRS and CDR2 YFSETQ. The V and J ends lost 0 bases and 5 bases respectively, with 19 bases between them. The CDR3 DNA follows: TGCGCCAGCAGCTTGGGGAGCGCGGGACCCGGAGGAGATACGCAGTATTTT. As protein: CASSLGSAGPGGDTQYF.

The chain uses TRBV10-3 and TRBJ1-4; 8 positions match TRBD1. Germline CDR1 reads ENHRY; CDR2 reads SYGVKD. The CDR3 is made up of 13 amino acids. With 11 bases clipped from V and 6 bases from J, the junction kept 8 bases outside the gene matches. The CDR3 DNA follows: TGTGCCCCGACAGGGGAAGGGGATGAAAAACTGTTTTTT. Translation: CAPTGEGDEKLFF.

The chain carries TRBV10-2 and TRBJ2-3, with a possible D match to TRBD1 (6 bases). The CDR3 sequence is 12 residues long. Germline loops: CDR1 WSHSY, CDR2 SAAADI. V dropped 7 bases and J dropped 6 bases, with 11 bases sitting between them. The chain's CDR3 is CASKKDRDTQYF. The CDR3 DNA is TGCGCCAGCAAGAAAGACAGGGATACGCAGTATTTT.

J is TRBJ1-2 and V is TRBV27, with a tentative D call TRBD1 (6 bases). CDR1 MNHEY and CDR2 SMNVEV come from the germline V gene (reference sequence). The CDR3 consists of 14 residues. The V and J ends lost 6 bases and 4 bases respectively, with 15 bases between them. The CDR3 coding sequence is TGTGCCAGCAGGTTAACAGGGTTTGGCTATGGCTACACCTTC. This gives the protein CASRLTGFGYGYTF.

This clone was detected only once. The chain uses TRBV15 and TRBJ1-2, with D possibly matching TRBD1 (5 bases). V dropped 1 base and J dropped 4 bases, with 10 bases sitting between them. Germline lookup yields CDR1 LNHNV and CDR2 YYDKDF (reference sequence). CDR3 length: 14 amino acids. Here the CDR3 reads CATSRVGGTYGYTF. DNA of the CDR3: TGTGCCACCAGCAGAGTGGGAGGGACCTATGGCTACACCTTC.

This clone has just one count. The chain recombines TRBV5-4 with TRBJ2-7, with 12 positions matching TRBD2. The germline CDR1 and CDR2 sequences are SGHNT and YYREEE (reference sequence). The V gene end was trimmed by 4 bases and the J gene end by 7 bases; junction bases not matched to a gene: 9. The CDR3 is made up of 15 amino acids. The CDR3 nucleotides read TGTGCCAGCAGCCGCTCGACTAGCGGGGGTGGGGAGCAGTACTTC. Translation: CASSRSTSGGGEQYF.

V and J are TRBV5-7 and TRBJ2-6; D is unresolved. TRBV5-7 is an ORF; its function is uncertain. The germline V and J ends were trimmed by 1 base and 0 bases, with 11 bases remaining between them. The CDR3 covers 17 residues. The CDR3 bases are TGTGCCAGCAGCTTGTCCACACTAAGCTCTGGGGCCAACGTCCTGACTTTC. Protein sequence: CASSLSTLSSGANVLTF.

This sequence joins TRBV7-9 and TRBJ2-1; perhaps TRBD1 as D (6 bases). V was trimmed by 5 bases and J by 2 bases, leaving 22 bases between them. The germline gives CDR1 SEHNR, CDR2 FQNEAQ (reference sequence). The CDR3 is 18 amino acids. CDR3 sequence reads: CASSPRRLQGRTYNEQFF. The CDR3 DNA follows: TGTGCCAGCAGCCCGCGAAGGCTACAGGGAAGGACCTACAATGAGCAGTTCTTC.

The rearrangement joins TRBV27 to TRBJ2-1; TRBD1 matches at 7 bases. Germline values: CDR1 MNHEY, CDR2 SMNVEV (reference sequence). The V gene end was trimmed by 3 bases and the J gene end by 3 bases; junction bases not matched to a gene: 5. CDR3 size: 15 residues. As DNA, the CDR3 is TGTGCCAGCAGTTTCCGTCAGGGGGACTACAATGAGCAGTTCTTC. Protein product: CASSFRQGDYNEQFF.

The gene calls are TRBV12-3 or TRBV12-4 and TRBJ1-3, with D possibly TRBD1 on 5 matching bases. This CDR3 spans 11 amino acids. V dropped 5 bases and J dropped 11 bases, with 10 bases sitting between them. The DNA of the CDR3 is TGTGCCAGCAGTACCCGGGGCCCCATATATTTT. Translated: CASSTRGPIYF.

In its sample, this clone was seen once. The V and J genes are TRBV5-4 and TRBJ2-3; a possible D gene is TRBD2 (5 bases). This CDR3 comprises 16 residues. Between the trimmed V and J ends, which lost 3 bases and 4 bases, there was a span of 18 bases. In germline, CDR1 is SGHNT, CDR2 YYREEE (reference sequence). CDR3 bases: TGTGCCAGCAGCTGGGAGACTTTCCCCGGCGCAGATACGCAGTATTTT. This gives the protein CASSWETFPGADTQYF.

This rearrangement joins TRBV4-2 to TRBJ1-4, with a possible D match to TRBD1 (6 bases). From germline, CDR1 is LGHNA and CDR2 YNFKEQ. This CDR3 has 19 amino acids. The V end lost 0 bases, the J end lost 4 bases, and 21 bases lay between the germline ends. CDR3 in DNA: TGTGCCAGCAGCCAAGAACGTCAGGGGAGGGGGAGGGGTAATGAAAAACTGTTTTTT. Translation gives CASSQERQGRGRGNEKLFF.

This chain links TRBV25-1 with TRBJ1-5; 10 nucleotides match TRBD1. Germline V gene data show CDR1 as MGHDK and CDR2 as SYGVNS. With 1 base clipped from V and 7 bases from J, the junction kept 1 base outside the gene matches. The CDR3 spans 14 residues. The DNA of the CDR3 is TGTGCCAGCAGTGAATTGGGACAGGGGCAGCCCCAGCATTTT. This gives the protein CASSELGQGQPQHF.

This clone came up a few times. The chain has TRBV7-3 and TRBJ1-2; TRBD1 might be the D (5 bases). The CDR3 spans 13 residues. Trimming cost V 3 bases and J 3 bases, with 8 bases left between them. Germline loops: CDR1 SGHTA, CDR2 FQGTGA. CDR3: CASSLDKYYGYTF. The CDR3 bases are TGTGCCAGCAGCTTGGACAAGTACTATGGCTACACCTTC.

This chain connects TRBV29-1 to TRBJ2-7; D not resolved. Germline values: CDR1 SQVTM, CDR2 ANQGSEA. The ends were cut back, 1 base at V and 4 bases at J, with 5 bases in the middle. The CDR3 is made up of 11 amino acids. The CDR3 DNA reads as TGCAGCGTTGAAGCCGGATACGAGCAGTACTTC. It specifies CSVEAGYEQYF.

V gene TRBV27 combines with J gene TRBJ1-6, with TRBD1 matching over 7 bases. This CDR3 has 15 residues. The V gene's germline CDR1 is MNHEY and CDR2 SMNVEV (reference sequence). J gave up 8 bases and V 5 bases, and 9 bases lay outside the gene matches. The CDR3 region is CASSTTGKQDSPLHF. The CDR3 DNA is TGTGCCAGCAGTACGACAGGGAAGCAGGATTCACCCCTCCACTTT.

This chain links TRBV6-5 with TRBJ1-5; D not certain. V lost 0 bases to trimming and J lost 6 bases, with 9 bases between them. CDR3 size: 14 residues. In germline, CDR1 is MNHEY, CDR2 SVGAGI. The CDR3 sequence is CASSYSQDSQPQHF. Here the CDR3 DNA reads TGTGCCAGCAGTTACTCGCAGGATTCTCAGCCCCAGCATTTT.

This clone has just one count. V usage is TRBV19 and J usage is TRBJ2-7; maybe TRBD1 (5 bases). The CDR3 totals 14 residues. CDR1 and CDR2 (germline): LNHDA, SQIVND (reference sequence). Deletions cut 4 bases from V and 0 bases from J, with 10 bases between. In DNA form, the CDR3 reads TGTGCCAGTAGTAGCCAGACAGCCTCCTACGAGCAGTACTTC. Translated: CASSSQTASYEQYF.

This clone was detected only once. The rearrangement uses TRBV3-1 (or the pseudogene TRBV3-2) and TRBJ2-7; D call uncertain. Germline CDR1 reads LGHDT; CDR2 reads YNNKEL (reference sequence). The V gene lost 2 bases and the J gene lost 3 bases, with 5 bases spanning the gap. The CDR3 loop spans 12 amino acids. The CDR3: CASSQRYYEQYF. The CDR3 region has the DNA TGTGCCAGCAGCCAAAGGTACTACGAGCAGTACTTC.

V usage is TRBV11-1 and J usage is TRBJ1-6; D not certain. Germline V gives CDR1 SGHAT, CDR2 FQDESV (reference sequence). The CDR3 consists of 15 residues. Trimming removed 5 bases at V and 10 bases at J, with 18 bases between. For the CDR3, the DNA is TGTGCCAGCAGCCCGCGCCGTGGGGTGGGATCACCCCTCCACTTT. Its translation: CASSPRRGVGSPLHF.

The chain employs TRBV19 and TRBJ2-1; TRBD1 aligns across 8 bases. Germline V gene data show CDR1 as LNHDA and CDR2 as SQIVND (reference sequence). CDR3 length equals 16 residues. V gave up 5 bases and J gave up 8 bases; unmatched junction bases: 14. CDR3 protein: CASSGVRTGILDEQFF. The CDR3 nucleotides are TGTGCCAGTAGTGGAGTTAGGACAGGGATTTTGGATGAGCAGTTCTTC.

V gene TRBV9 combines with J gene TRBJ2-5; D gene ambiguous. The CDR3 has 12 amino acids. V gave up 3 bases and J gave up 0 bases, with 3 bases separating them. CDR1 and CDR2 from the germline V gene are SGDLS and YYNGEE. This CDR3 reads CASSGNQETQYF. DNA of the CDR3: TGTGCCAGCAGCGGAAACCAAGAGACCCAGTACTTC.

The chain carries TRBV28 and TRBJ1-2; 7 bases match TRBD1. CDR1 is MDHEN and CDR2 is SYDVKM in the germline V gene. There are 14 residues in the CDR3. The V and J ends lost 10 bases and 4 bases, in that order; junction bases with no gene match: 12. CDR3 coding DNA: TGTGCCACCAATCAGGGGGGACATGGCTATGGCTACACCTTC. It codes for CATNQGGHGYGYTF.

The rearrangement links TRBV24-1 to TRBJ2-7; D is perhaps TRBD1 or TRBD2 (6 bases each). Germline V lookup: CDR1 KGHDR, CDR2 SFDVKD. This CDR3 region has 16 residues. The V and J ends lost 3 bases and 5 bases respectively, with 19 bases between them. This CDR3 reads CATSDPGGGQLDEQYF. CDR3 DNA: TGTGCCACCAGTGATCCCGGGGGCGGGCAGCTCGACGAGCAGTACTTC.

This chain links TRBV5-1 with TRBJ2-1, with D possibly called TRBD1 or TRBD2 (5 bases each). V was cut by 2 bases and J by 2 bases, with 8 bases left in between. Germline CDR1 and CDR2: SGHRS and YFSETQ. The CDR3 has 14 amino acids. CDR3 protein: CASSFEGTYNEQFF. In DNA, the CDR3 is TGCGCCAGCAGCTTTGAGGGGACCTACAATGAGCAGTTCTTC.

This clone was picked up one time. The V call is TRBV19, the J call TRBJ1-1, with TRBD1 as a possible D gene (6 bases). The CDR3 contains 15 residues. Germline CDR1 is LNHDA and CDR2 is SQIVND (reference sequence). V lost 8 bases to trimming and J lost 5 bases, with 21 bases between them. CDR3 region: CASEPGGAVGTEAFF. Written as DNA, the CDR3 is TGTGCCAGTGAACCTGGGGGCGCGGTAGGTACTGAAGCTTTCTTT.